One sample yielded the 5 T cell receptor beta chains listed below, sequenced in a study of shared clonotypes between healthy human individuals. Clones were sequenced by immunoSEQ multiplex PCR, and TCRdb holds only the in-frame ones, with some missing. The data hold over 2 million clones, with over 85% observed a single time. The sequenced sample consisted of naive CD4+ T cells sorted from blood. The subset: CD45RA+ positively selected. These receptors originate from a man aged 18 to 29 in good health.

This chain links TRBV5-4 with TRBJ2-3, with D perhaps TRBD1 or TRBD2 (5 bases each). Germline V gene sequence: CDR1 SGHNT, CDR2 YYREEE (reference sequence). The CDR3 contains 13 residues. Trimming cost V 7 bases and J 2 bases, with 11 bases left between them. The CDR3 loop is CASGDGFTDTQYF. CDR3 nucleotide sequence: TGTGCCAGCGGGGACGGATTCACAGATACGCAGTATTTT.

This clone was counted at least ten times. This sequence joins TRBV7-9 and TRBJ2-2; D gene ambiguous. The CDR3 runs 14 residues. The ends were cut back, 1 base at V and 2 bases at J, with 5 bases in the middle. The germline V gene has CDR1 SEHNR and CDR2 FQNEAQ (reference sequence). The CDR3 spells CASSLGVNTGELFF. CDR3 DNA: TGTGCCAGCAGCTTAGGAGTAAACACCGGGGAGCTGTTTTTT.

This clone turned up a few times. At the DNA level, this CDR3 is encoded by other sequences in the same sample as well. The chain is built from TRBV10-3 and TRBJ2-5; D is unclear. V shed 3 bases and J shed 2 bases, with 7 bases lying between them. The V gene's germline CDR1 is ENHRY and CDR2 SYGVKD. CDR3 length: 13 amino acids. The CDR3 reads CAISDGQQETQYF. The CDR3 DNA sequence: TGTGCCATCAGTGACGGCCAGCAAGAGACCCAGTACTTC.

The chain uses TRBV5-1 and TRBJ1-4, with D hard to call. Between the trimmed V and J ends, which lost 2 bases and 10 bases, there was a span of 15 bases. This CDR3 is built from 14 residues. The germline CDR1 and CDR2 sequences are SGHRS and YFSETQ. CDR3 coding DNA: TGCGCCAGCAGCTTACCAGGACCTGTGGGAAAACTGTTTTTT. Protein product: CASSLPGPVGKLFF.

The V gene is TRBV2, the J gene TRBJ1-5; D unresolved. CDR3 length: 15 amino acids. Germline V gene sequence: CDR1 SNHLY, CDR2 FYNNEI. V was cut by 3 bases and J by 3 bases, with 12 bases left in between. CDR3 coding DNA: TGTGCCAGCAGTGATTTGGGGTCACCCAATCAGCCCCAGCATTTT. Protein: CASSDLGSPNQPQHF.